The TCR beta chain under discussion was sequenced for a study of CD8 T cells in cerebrospinal fluid in Alzheimer's disease. From germline, CDR1 is SGHTA and CDR2 FQGNSA. The length of the CDR3 is 13 residues. Study conclusions and caveats: EBV-specific clones were neither the most expanded nor enriched in Alzheimer's patients. Finding EBV-specific TCRs in cerebrospinal fluid does not show EBV causes Alzheimer's disease. Patients with mild cognitive impairment or Alzheimer's disease had a larger top CSF clone percentage than controls.

Turning to this clonotype: Its antigen is not known.

TCRdb reprocessed the 10x single-cell sequencing reads and keeps a single row for each CDR3 protein, giving no DNA. The table lists around 1,500 distinct CDR3 sequences, with roughly 5.6% in the top ten. This sequence originates from a human donor with Alzheimer's disease. The rearrangement links TRBV7-2 to TRBJ2-7. The sample consisted of cerebrospinal fluid. The CDR3 is CASSLGRGSEQYF.